A selection of T cell receptor beta chains follows, all from one sample in a study of PD-1 blockade in classical Hodgkin lymphoma. Sequencing used immunoSEQ multiplex PCR; TCRdb keeps in-frame clones, though not all of them. The repertoire holds more than 140,000 clones, with 78% as singletons. Sequencing used peripheral blood mononuclear cells (PBMCs), obtained before the second cycle of nivolumab. These receptor sequences come from a human donor with classical Hodgkin lymphoma. The conserved cysteine and the conserved F or W are not part of the CDR3 here.

cdr3_aa v_call cdr3_length
ASSNEGGGVNTEAF TRBV5-4 14
ASRPRTNEKLF TRBV6-6 11
ASSPAEYGYT TRBV19 10
AISGDGPKTYEQY TRBV10-3 13
ARSLEGGNEKLF TRBV5-3 12
ASKVGQANEQF TRBV6-6 11
ASSFRGAKEETQY TRBV7-9 13
ASSQGLAGGSSYNEQF TRBV4-3 16
ASSLLAWAFRGAGELF TRBV28 16
ASQGQGNTIY TRBV6-6 10
ASSPPGEKLF TRBV7-2 10
ASSLHGRSLQY TRBV11-3 11
ASSLLAGGANTGELF TRBV7-9 15
ASSPPWGGGTDTQY TRBV7-2 14
ASSIIGTVFSGNTIY TRBV19 15
ASSPGTGSLTEAF TRBV18 13
ASSPGTGSSYNEQF TRBV7-9 14
ASSPMVKKLF TRBV4-2 10
ASSFRGLADTNEQF TRBV11-3 14
AISETTQETQY TRBV10-3 11
ASSRESYEQY TRBV6-1 10
ASSGGEDTQY TRBV2 10
ASRLTGGASGELF TRBV7-7 13
ASSSDRVNTEAF TRBV5-1 12
ASSFQFRGTDTQY TRBV6-6 13
SARIQETQY TRBV20-1 9
ASSLLVSNTGELF TRBV28 13
ASSDSLGLVWKVSYNEQF TRBV6-4 18
ASETTGTVFYNEQF TRBV28 14
ASSPWAGGYGYT TRBV7-3 12
ASSLNSENTEAF TRBV5-1 12
ASSTYNEQF TRBV19 9
ASSEGGYYNSPLH TRBV2 13
ASSLLGDRVQPQH TRBV5-6 13
ASSPTRTGPNGYT TRBV6-1 13
AIRTGTSGRADEQY TRBV10-3 14
ASSLGGPGSYNEQF TRBV5-4 14
ASSEGYPNTEAF TRBV7-3 12
ATGTSGYEQY TRBV28 10
ASSTMITGELF TRBV5-4 11
ASSEPVGEEQY TRBV6-5 11
ASSAVRGEQY TRBV28 10
ASSPTSGGKTQY TRBV10-3 12
ASYTKGGRTYEQY TRBV27 13
ASSLVTSGSWTDTQY TRBV7-2 15
ASSPVLGGGNGYT TRBV18 13
ASSSRQGRAYEQY TRBV5-1 13
ASLTGETQY TRBV6-5 9
ASSPGTGVTYEQY TRBV4-3 13
ASRPDRGRPDTQY TRBV5-6 13
ASSPRTGAGTGELF TRBV7-3 14
ASSGLAGGVSDTQY TRBV7-2 14
ASSIAGGSSYEQY TRBV28 13
ASSPRLAGEPYNEQF TRBV9 15
ASSDSSRGTNEKLF TRBV6-1 14
ASSSRLQSRANVLT TRBV27 14
ASSSPGLAVYEQY TRBV27 13
ASSLGATSSYEQY TRBV7-2 13
ASTPGLAVRETQY TRBV6-1 13